The rows below give T cell receptor beta chains drawn from one sample of a study of T cell responses to AZD1222 COVID-19 vaccine. The protocol was immunoSEQ multiplex PCR, while the TCRdb copy is restricted to in-frame clones and leaves out a portion. The table has about 97,000 clones, about 88% seen once. The sequencing here drew on peripheral blood, taken on day 0 of AZD1222 vaccination. The source is an adult in good health. CDR3s include the opening cysteine and the closing phenylalanine or tryptophan. A D gene is named only where the DNA matches it firmly. Clone size appears in some rows only: once, few, many, or a class for an expanded clone.

TRBD1 16 TRBJ1-4 TRBV5-1 - CASSSGQLGANEKLFF TGCGCCAGCAGCTCGGGACAGCTGGGGGCTAATGAAAAACTGTTTTTT
TRBD1 12 TRBJ1-1 TRBV10-3 - CAVGTANTEAFF TGTGCCGTCGGGACAGCCAACACTGAAGCTTTCTTT
TRBD1 17 TRBJ1-3 TRBV28 - CASTSAGGRSSGNTIYF TGTGCCAGCACGTCGGCAGGGGGACGGAGCTCTGGAAACACCATATATTTT
- 17 TRBJ2-3 TRBV27 - CASRRGTGFSSPDTQYF TGTGCCAGCAGACGGGGAACAGGGTTTAGTTCCCCAGATACGCAGTATTTT
- 14 TRBJ2-2 TRBV28 once CASLRRQGTGELFF TGTGCCAGCCTCCGGCGGCAGGGCACCGGGGAGCTGTTTTTT
TRBD1 13 TRBJ2-7 TRBV6-5 - CASSRDRAYEQYF TGTGCCAGCAGCCGTGACAGGGCTTACGAGCAGTACTTC
- 15 TRBJ1-6 TRBV30 - CAWSIHVGPDSPLHF TGTGCCTGGAGTATACACGTCGGGCCTGATTCACCCCTCCACTTT
- 13 TRBJ1-2 TRBV5-8 - CASSLQGAQLYTF TGTGCCAGCAGCCTACAGGGCGCCCAACTCTACACCTTC
TRBD1 16 TRBJ2-2 TRBV5-4 - CASSSTPGQTTGELFF TGTGCCAGCAGCTCAACACCGGGACAGACCACCGGGGAGCTGTTTTTT
TRBD2 15 TRBJ2-1 TRBV30 - CAWNPGSGAYNEQFF TGTGCCTGGAACCCAGGTAGCGGGGCCTACAATGAGCAGTTCTTC
TRBD2 15 TRBJ2-7 TRBV3-1/TRBV3-2 - CASSQSKLAGKEQYF TGTGCCAGCAGCCAGAGTAAACTAGCGGGGAAAGAGCAGTACTTC
TRBD1 12 TRBJ1-2 TRBV19 - CASGQGARGYTF TGTGCCTCGGGACAGGGGGCGCGTGGCTACACCTTC
- 15 TRBJ2-7 TRBV5-1 - CASSPRQGRAYEQYF TGCGCCAGCAGCCCAAGACAGGGGAGGGCCTACGAGCAGTACTTC
- 13 TRBJ1-1 TRBV6-5 - CVSHGLMNTEAFF TGTGTCTCTCATGGATTAATGAACACTGAAGCTTTCTTT
- 15 TRBJ1-2 TRBV28 - CASSPPQGTYYGYTF TGTGCCAGCAGTCCGCCCCAGGGCACCTACTATGGCTACACCTTC
TRBD1 17 TRBJ1-2 TRBV5-1 - CASMSPGTGEGDYGYTF TGCGCCAGCATGTCCCCCGGGACAGGGGAGGGGGACTATGGCTACACCTTC
- 13 TRBJ1-1 TRBV12-3/TRBV12-4 - CASSLAWNTEAFF TGTGCCAGCAGTTTAGCATGGAACACTGAAGCTTTCTTT
- 16 TRBJ2-2 TRBV7-2 once CASSLEAPRNTGELFF TGTGCCAGCAGCTTAGAGGCACCCAGGAATACCGGGGAGCTGTTTTTT
- 17 TRBJ1-1 TRBV28 - CASSPRLQGSENTEAFF TGTGCCAGCAGTCCCCGATTACAGGGATCCGAGAACACTGAAGCTTTCTTT
TRBD2 16 TRBJ2-3 TRBV5-1 - CASSLASGGSTDTQYF TGCGCCAGCAGCTTGGCTAGCGGGGGGAGCACAGATACGCAGTATTTT
- 12 TRBJ1-3 TRBV12-3/TRBV12-4 - CASSLSGNTIYF TGTGCCAGCAGTTTAAGTGGAAACACCATATATTTT
TRBD1 13 TRBJ1-5 TRBV19 - CASSRQGGQPQHF TGTGCCAGTAGTCGGCAGGGGGGCCAGCCCCAGCATTTT
- 14 TRBJ1-1 TRBV2 once CASRARNSYTEAFF TGTGCCAGCAGGGCCAGAAACTCTTACACTGAAGCTTTCTTT
- 14 TRBJ1-3 TRBV11-1 - CASSTGYLGNTIYF TGTGCCAGCAGCACGGGGTATCTTGGAAACACCATATATTTT
- 14 TRBJ1-2 TRBV7-2 - CASSLDQNLHGYTF TGTGCCAGCAGCTTAGACCAAAACCTACACGGCTACACCTTC
- 13 TRBJ1-1 TRBV5-6 - CASSRLRDSEAFF TGTGCCAGCAGCCGCCTACGAGACTCTGAAGCTTTCTTT
TRBD1 14 TRBJ1-5 TRBV19 few CASTEGQVGSAQHF TGTGCCAGTACCGAGGGACAGGTTGGATCAGCCCAGCATTTT
- 15 TRBJ1-5 TRBV10-2 - CATAEGNSINQPQHF TGCGCCACCGCAGAAGGTAACAGCATCAATCAGCCCCAGCATTTT
TRBD1 16 TRBJ1-1 TRBV5-5 - CASSLQGQGASAEAFF TGTGCCAGCAGCTTGCAAGGACAGGGGGCGAGCGCTGAAGCTTTCTTT
TRBD2 13 TRBJ2-3 TRBV18 - CASLAGGTDTQYF TGTGCCAGTCTAGCGGGGGGCACAGATACGCAGTATTTT
- 12 TRBJ1-2 TRBV30 - CAWSVTTGGYTF TGTGCCTGGAGTGTAACTACGGGTGGCTACACCTTC
- 16 TRBJ1-4 TRBV7-2 - CASSQGPPATNEKLFF TGTGCCAGCAGCCAGGGACCGCCTGCAACTAATGAAAAACTGTTTTTT
- 14 TRBJ2-3 TRBV7-7 - CASSSGTSTDTQYF TGTGCTAGCAGCTCTGGGACTAGCACAGATACGCAGTATTTT
- 15 TRBJ1-1 TRBV29-1 - CSVEIQGRENTEAFF TGCAGCGTGGAAATACAGGGACGGGAGAACACTGAAGCTTTCTTT
- 13 TRBJ1-1 TRBV5-1 - CASSDNINTEAFF TGCGCCAGCAGCGACAACATCAACACTGAAGCTTTCTTT
- 15 TRBJ2-1 TRBV12-5 - CASGWGRGPYNEQFF TGTGCTAGTGGTTGGGGCAGGGGCCCCTACAATGAGCAGTTCTTC
TRBD2 14 TRBJ2-3 TRBV5-1 once CASSLAGGTDTQYF TGCGCCAGCAGCTTGGCGGGAGGGACAGATACGCAGTATTTT
TRBD1 14 TRBJ1-5 TRBV19 - CASSVPGGNQPQHF TGTGCCAGTAGTGTTCCAGGGGGTAATCAGCCCCAGCATTTT
- 13 TRBJ1-1 TRBV25-1 - CASSGQETGEAFF TGTGCCAGCAGTGGACAGGAGACAGGTGAAGCTTTCTTT
- 14 TRBJ1-2 TRBV13 - CASSRSGRGAGYTF TGTGCCAGCAGTCGCTCGGGGAGGGGCGCTGGCTACACCTTC
TRBD1 14 TRBJ2-3 TRBV19 - CASSLDRVSDTQYF TGTGCCAGTAGCCTTGACAGGGTATCCGATACGCAGTATTTT
- 15 TRBJ1-4 TRBV9 - CASSVGGRGTEKLFF TGTGCCAGCAGCGTAGGCGGCAGGGGTACCGAAAAACTGTTTTTT
TRBD1 17 TRBJ1-6 TRBV11-2 once CASSPDSRGRLFSPLHF TGTGCCAGCAGCCCAGACTCCAGGGGGCGTCTCTTTTCACCCCTCCACTTT
- 13 TRBJ2-7 TRBV5-4 - CASSLGQDYEQYF TGTGCCAGCAGCTTGGGTCAGGATTACGAGCAGTACTTC
- 15 TRBJ2-3 TRBV28 - CASSLFRESTDTQYF TGTGCCAGCAGTTTATTCCGCGAGAGCACAGATACGCAGTATTTT
- 14 TRBJ2-5 TRBV5-1 - CASSFLGNQETQYF TGCGCCAGCAGCTTCTTGGGAAACCAAGAGACCCAGTACTTC